This T cell receptor beta chain originates from a study of cytomegalovirus exposure and HLA in healthy donors. Study outcomes and limitations: Common viral pathogens seemed, in a later analysis, to connect with several of the most significant clusters.

The PCR ran on 60 Vbeta and 13 Jbeta primers. The assay was immunoSEQ multiplex PCR, and TCRdb's table has in-frame clones only and misses some. The table lists about 190,000 clones, roughly four fifths of them singletons. In the case of this clone: What it binds is unknown.

The V segment lost 1 base and the J segment 5 bases; nucleotides outside the gene matches: 7. This CDR3 is 16 amino acids long. Germline loops: CDR1 SEHNR, CDR2 FQNEAQ (reference sequence). The sample consisted of PBMCs. The sequence came from a woman in her thirties in good health and CMV-seropositive. The chain carries TRBV7-9 and TRBJ2-3; 9 bases fit TRBD2. The CDR3 reads CASSLDASGIGDTQYF. The CDR3 bases are TGTGCCAGCAGCTTAGACGCTAGCGGGATAGGAGATACGCAGTATTTT.